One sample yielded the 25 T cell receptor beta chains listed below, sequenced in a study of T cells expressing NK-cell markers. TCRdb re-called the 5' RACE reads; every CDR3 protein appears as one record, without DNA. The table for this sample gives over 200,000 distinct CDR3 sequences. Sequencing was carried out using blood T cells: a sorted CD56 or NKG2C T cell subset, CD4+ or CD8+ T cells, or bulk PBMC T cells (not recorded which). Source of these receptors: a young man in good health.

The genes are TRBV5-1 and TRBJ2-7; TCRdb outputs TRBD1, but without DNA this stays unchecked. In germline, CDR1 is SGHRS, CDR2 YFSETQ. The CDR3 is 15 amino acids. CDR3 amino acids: CASALTGTGAYEQYF.

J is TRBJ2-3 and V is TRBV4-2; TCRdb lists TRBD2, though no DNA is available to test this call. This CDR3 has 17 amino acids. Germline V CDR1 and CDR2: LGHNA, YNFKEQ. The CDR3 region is CASSQDPSGRVSDTQYF.

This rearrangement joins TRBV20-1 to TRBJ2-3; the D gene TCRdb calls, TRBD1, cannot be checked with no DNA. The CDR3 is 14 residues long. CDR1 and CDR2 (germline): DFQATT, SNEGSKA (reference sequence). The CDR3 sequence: CSARDAEGLGTQYF.

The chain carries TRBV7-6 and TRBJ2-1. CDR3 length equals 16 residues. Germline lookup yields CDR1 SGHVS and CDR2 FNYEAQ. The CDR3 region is CASSLAGWVSYNEQFF.

CDR3 in amino acids: CASSSASGRAGNEQFF. The J gene is TRBJ2-1, the V gene TRBV5-4; TCRdb picks TRBD2, but there is no DNA to check that call. The CDR3 length is 16 residues. Germline CDR1 reads SGHNT; CDR2 reads YYREEE (reference sequence).

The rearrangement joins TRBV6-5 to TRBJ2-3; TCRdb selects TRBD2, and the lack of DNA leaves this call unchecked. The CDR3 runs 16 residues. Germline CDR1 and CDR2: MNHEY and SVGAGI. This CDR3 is CASSYPLAGSTDTQYF.

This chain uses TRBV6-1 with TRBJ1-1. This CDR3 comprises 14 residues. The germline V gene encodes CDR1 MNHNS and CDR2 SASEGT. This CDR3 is CASSERLLNTEAFF.

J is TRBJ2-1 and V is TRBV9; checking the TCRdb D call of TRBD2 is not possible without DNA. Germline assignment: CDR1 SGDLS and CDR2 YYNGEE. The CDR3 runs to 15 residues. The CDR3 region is CASSPQGTSSGEQFF.

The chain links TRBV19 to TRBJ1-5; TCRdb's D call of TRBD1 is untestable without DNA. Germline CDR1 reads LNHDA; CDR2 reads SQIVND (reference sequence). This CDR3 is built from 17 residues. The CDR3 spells CASSAQSQGYSNQPQHF.

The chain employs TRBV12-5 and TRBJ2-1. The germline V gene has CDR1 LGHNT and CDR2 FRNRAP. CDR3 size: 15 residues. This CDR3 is CASGLAVTSYNEQFF.

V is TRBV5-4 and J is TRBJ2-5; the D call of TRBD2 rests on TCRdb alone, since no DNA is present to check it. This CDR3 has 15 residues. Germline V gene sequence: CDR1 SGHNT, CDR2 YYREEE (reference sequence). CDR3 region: CASSSRTTSGETQYF.

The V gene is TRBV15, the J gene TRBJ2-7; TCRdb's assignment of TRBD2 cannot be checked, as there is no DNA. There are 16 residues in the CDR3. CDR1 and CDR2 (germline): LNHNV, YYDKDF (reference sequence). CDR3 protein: CATSRVAGLAGGEQYF.

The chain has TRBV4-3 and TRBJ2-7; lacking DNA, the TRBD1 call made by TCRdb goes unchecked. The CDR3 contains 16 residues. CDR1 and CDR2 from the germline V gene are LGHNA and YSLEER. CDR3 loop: CASSQEWRQPFYEQYF.

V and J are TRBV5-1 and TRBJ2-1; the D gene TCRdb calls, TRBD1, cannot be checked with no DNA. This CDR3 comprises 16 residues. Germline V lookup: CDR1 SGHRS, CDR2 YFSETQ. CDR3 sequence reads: CASTSFADRGANEQFF.

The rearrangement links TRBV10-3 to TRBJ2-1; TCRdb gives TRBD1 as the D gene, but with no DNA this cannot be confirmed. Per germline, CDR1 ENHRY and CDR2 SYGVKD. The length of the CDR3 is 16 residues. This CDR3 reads CAISEPGASSYNEQFF.

The chain's CDR3 is CSARSGPDNSPLHF. The chain joins TRBV20-1 to TRBJ1-6; absent DNA, TCRdb's TRBD1 call cannot be checked. The CDR3 is made up of 14 amino acids. Germline assignment: CDR1 DFQATT and CDR2 SNEGSKA (reference sequence).

The chain's CDR3 is CSARGIWPVQETQYF. The rearrangement joins TRBV20-1 to TRBJ2-5. The CDR3 is 15 residues long. Germline V gene lookup returns CDR1 DFQATT and CDR2 SNEGSKA (reference sequence).

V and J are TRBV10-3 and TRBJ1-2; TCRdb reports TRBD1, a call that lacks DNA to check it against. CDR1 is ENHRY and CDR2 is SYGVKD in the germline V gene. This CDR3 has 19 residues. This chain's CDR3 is CAISESKGRGQGDNYGYTF.

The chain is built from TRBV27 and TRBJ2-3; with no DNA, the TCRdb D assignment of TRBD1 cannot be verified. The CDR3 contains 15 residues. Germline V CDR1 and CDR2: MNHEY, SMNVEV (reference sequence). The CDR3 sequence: CASSPRGVGTDTQYF.

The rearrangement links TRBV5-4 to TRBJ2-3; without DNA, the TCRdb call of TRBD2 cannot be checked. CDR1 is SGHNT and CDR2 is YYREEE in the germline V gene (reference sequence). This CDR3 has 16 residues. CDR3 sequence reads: CASSVRSGRGADTQYF.

The CDR3 loop is CASSVPEPGTTQTFF. The rearrangement joins TRBV9 to TRBJ2-1; absent DNA, TCRdb's TRBD2 call cannot be checked. The CDR3 contains 15 residues. Germline loops: CDR1 SGDLS, CDR2 YYNGEE.

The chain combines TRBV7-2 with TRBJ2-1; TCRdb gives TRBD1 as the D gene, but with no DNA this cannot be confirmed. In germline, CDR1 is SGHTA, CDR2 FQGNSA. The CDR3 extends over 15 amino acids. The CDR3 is CASSLRTGSYNEQFF.

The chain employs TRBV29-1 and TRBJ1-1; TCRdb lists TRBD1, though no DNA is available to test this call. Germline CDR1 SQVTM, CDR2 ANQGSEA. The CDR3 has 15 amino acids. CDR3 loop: CSVEEGAGRNTEAFF.

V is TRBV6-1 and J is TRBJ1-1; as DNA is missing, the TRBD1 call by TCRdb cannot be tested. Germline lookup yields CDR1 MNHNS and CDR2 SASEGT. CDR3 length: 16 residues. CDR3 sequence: CASSPTGNLMNTEAFF.

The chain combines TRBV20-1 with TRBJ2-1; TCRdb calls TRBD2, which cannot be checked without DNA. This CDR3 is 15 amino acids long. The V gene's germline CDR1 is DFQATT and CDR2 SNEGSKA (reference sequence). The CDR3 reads CSARGGGAGANEQFF.